The 4 T cell receptor beta chains listed next were all sequenced from one sample in a study of vaccination effects on CD4 cells after COVID-19. No cognate antigen is known for these TCRs. TCRdb's table, derived via immunoSEQ multiplex PCR, lists solely in-frame clones and lacks some. Here the sample spans around 26,000 clones, around 69% being singletons. The culture ran for roughly ten days before CD4+ T cells were isolated. The starting material was CD4+ T cells from PBMCs cultured without peptide, obtained before COVID-19 vaccination. These receptors all stem from a human donor who received a COVID-19 vaccine.

This clone was seen once. The CDR3 region is CASSATGVLSGNTIYF. The CDR3 region has the DNA TGTGCCAGCTCGGCGACAGGGGTCCTTTCTGGAAACACCATATATTTT. The rearrangement joins TRBV18 to TRBJ1-3; TRBD1 aligns across 8 bases. Trimming took 6 bases from V and 1 from J; bases not matched to a gene: 8. This CDR3 has 16 amino acids. Germline CDR1 KGHSH, CDR2 LQKENI.

The V gene is TRBV2, the J gene TRBJ1-6, with D unresolved. Trimming pared 7 bases from V and 1 base from J, leaving 11 bases between. The CDR3 length is 15 residues. Germline CDR1 reads SNHLY; CDR2 reads FYNNEI. The CDR3 loop reads CASTLEVSYNSPLHF. CDR3 coding DNA: TGTGCCAGCACGTTAGAGGTATCCTATAATTCACCCCTCCACTTT.

This chain uses TRBV10-3 with TRBJ2-2, with 9 bases that match TRBD1. The CDR3 runs 15 residues. The germline V gene encodes CDR1 ENHRY and CDR2 SYGVKD. V lost 8 bases and J lost 0; bases outside the gene matches: 4. The CDR3: CAIGRDRANTGELFF. CDR3 nucleotides: TGTGCCATCGGCCGGGACAGGGCGAACACCGGGGAGCTGTTTTTT.

This rearrangement joins TRBV7-9 to TRBJ1-2, with a tentative D call TRBD1 (5 bases). The V and J ends lost 5 bases and 8 bases respectively, with 15 bases between them. The CDR3 contains 13 residues. The germline CDR1 and CDR2 sequences are SEHNR and FQNEAQ (reference sequence). The CDR3 DNA follows: TGTGCCAGCAGCCCGAGACAGCCTGGCGGCTACACCTTC. This sequence encodes CASSPRQPGGYTF.